Each of the 15 T cell receptor beta chains below was sequenced from the same sample in a study of shared clonotypes between healthy human individuals. Assay used: immunoSEQ multiplex PCR; TCRdb lists only in-frame clones, some missing. The sample has some 700,000 clones, 90% seen once. The sequenced material came from memory CD8+ T cells from PBMCs. Described subset: CD45RO+ cells pooled with CCR7-negative TemRA cells. Receptors originate from a man aged 18 to 35 in good health. Some clones in this sample may be carry-over from other donors' samples.

A single count supports this clone. V is TRBV5-6 and J is TRBJ1-1, with 9 bases identical to TRBD1. Per the germline V gene, CDR1 is SGHDT and CDR2 is YYEEEE. The CDR3 spans 17 residues. Unmatched junction bases numbered 7, after V lost 1 base and J lost 0 bases. Here the CDR3 DNA reads TGTGCCAGCAGCTTGCGTCCGCGACAGGGGGTGAACACTGAAGCTTTCTTT. It codes for CASSLRPRQGVNTEAFF.

For the CDR3, the DNA is TGCAGCGTTGGTAGTCAGGGGGGCTACAATGAGCAGTTCTTC. It codes for CSVGSQGGYNEQFF. The chain has TRBV29-1 and TRBJ2-1, with a possible D match to TRBD1 (7 bases). V gave up 4 bases and J gave up 3 bases, with 13 bases separating them. The CDR3 loop spans 14 amino acids. The V gene's germline CDR1 is SQVTM and CDR2 ANQGSEA.

The chain joins TRBV6-1 to TRBJ2-7; the D is unclear. V shed 0 bases and J shed 1 base, with 10 bases lying between them. CDR1 and CDR2 (germline): MNHNS, SASEGT. The CDR3 runs 15 residues. CDR3: CASSEALGRSYEQYF. CDR3 sequence (DNA): TGTGCCAGCAGTGAAGCGCTTGGGCGGTCCTACGAGCAGTACTTC.

As to this clone: Other DNA sequences of this sample code for an identical CDR3. This sequence joins TRBV7-8 and TRBJ2-1; a weak D match, TRBD2 (6 bases). The CDR3 consists of 15 residues. Between the trimmed V and J ends, which lost 5 bases and 1 base, there was a span of 12 bases. CDR1 SGHVS and CDR2 FQNEAQ come from the germline V gene. CDR3 DNA: TGTGCCAGCAGCCCAGGGACTGCATCCTACAATGAGCAGTTCTTC. This gives the protein CASSPGTASYNEQFF.

This rearrangement joins TRBV7-9 to TRBJ2-7; the match to TRBD1 covers 9 bases. Germline assignment: CDR1 SEHNR and CDR2 FQNEAQ (reference sequence). This CDR3 is 17 amino acids long. V shed 5 bases and J 6 bases; nucleotides not matched to a gene: 17. The CDR3 loop is CASSQVHVGQGVGEQYF. In nucleotides, the CDR3 is TGTGCCAGCAGCCAAGTGCACGTGGGACAGGGTGTGGGCGAGCAGTACTTC.

The sample holds one count of this clone. The chain combines TRBV7-9 with TRBJ2-3, with D unresolved. The CDR3 length is 15 residues. Germline-derived CDR1 and CDR2 are SEHNR and FQNEAQ (reference sequence). Deletions cut 2 bases from V and 0 bases from J, with 9 bases between. CDR3 in amino acids: CASSLPGISTDTQYF. The DNA of the CDR3 is TGTGCCAGCAGCTTACCCGGAATAAGCACAGATACGCAGTATTTT. The full variable domain, rest sourced from reference TRBV7-9 and TRBJ2-3, is DTGVSQNPRHKITKRGQNVTFRCDPISEHNRLYWYRQTLGQGPEFLTYFQNEAQLEKSRLLSDRFSAERPKGSFSTLEIQRTEQGDSAMYLCASSLPGISTDTQYFGPGTRLTVL.

The count of this clone is one. The chain is built from TRBV7-2 and TRBJ2-3; possibly TRBD2 for D (5 bases). Trimming took 7 bases from V and 1 from J, leaving 15 bases between them. Germline values: CDR1 SGHTA, CDR2 FQGNSA. This CDR3 is built from 15 residues. The CDR3 sequence is CASIPPAGRTDTQYF. In DNA, the CDR3 is TGTGCCAGCATCCCCCCTGCGGGTCGCACAGATACGCAGTATTTT.

This sequence joins TRBV28 and TRBJ1-6; a weak D match, TRBD1 (6 bases). Trimming took 5 bases from V and 7 from J, leaving 15 bases between them. Germline V lookup: CDR1 MDHEN, CDR2 SYDVKM. CDR3 length equals 15 residues. CDR3 residues: CASSPLGARNSPLHF. The CDR3, as DNA: TGTGCCAGCAGTCCTTTGGGGGCGAGGAATTCACCCCTCCACTTT.

The chain has TRBV7-9 and TRBJ2-3; 7 bases match TRBD1. V shed 3 bases, J shed 6 bases, and the junction held 18 bases outside the gene matches. Per the germline V gene, CDR1 is SEHNR and CDR2 is FQNEAQ (reference sequence). The CDR3 is made up of 18 amino acids. This CDR3 is CASSFTNRDRETSDTQYF. DNA for the CDR3: TGTGCCAGCAGCTTCACAAACCGGGACAGAGAAACTTCGGATACGCAGTATTTT.

The sample holds one count of this clone. V is TRBV27 and J is TRBJ2-1, with 11 bases that match TRBD2. With 4 bases clipped from V and 7 bases from J, the junction kept 3 bases outside the gene matches. The germline gives CDR1 MNHEY, CDR2 SMNVEV (reference sequence). CDR3 length: 14 residues. CDR3 sequence (DNA): TGTGCCAGCAGTTACCGGACTAGCGGGAATGAGCAGTTCTTC. This translates into CASSYRTSGNEQFF.

The chain recombines TRBV19 with TRBJ2-7; D might be TRBD2 (5 bases). Germline V gives CDR1 LNHDA, CDR2 SQIVND (reference sequence). The CDR3 covers 14 residues. Trimming removed 6 bases at V and 6 bases at J, with 18 bases between. Here the CDR3 reads CASRIGVGLGEQYF. The CDR3 DNA is TGTGCCAGTAGGATCGGGGTGGGGTTGGGCGAGCAGTACTTC.

V is TRBV7-2 and J is TRBJ2-1, with D unclear. V lost 2 bases and J 2 bases, leaving 19 bases between the germline ends. The germline V gene encodes CDR1 SGHTA and CDR2 FQGNSA. The CDR3 extends over 18 amino acids. The CDR3 bases are TGTGCCAGCAGCTTACCCCGGGCCTTAAGAGGCCCCTACAATGAGCAGTTCTTC. Translation: CASSLPRALRGPYNEQFF.

V is TRBV28 and J is TRBJ1-1; unclear D gene. Trimming removed 6 bases at V and 0 bases at J, with 14 bases between. Germline V gives CDR1 MDHEN, CDR2 SYDVKM. This CDR3 comprises 15 residues. The CDR3: CASSLTATMNTEAFF. The DNA of the CDR3 is TGTGCCAGCAGCCTAACAGCTACCATGAACACTGAAGCTTTCTTT.

This CDR3 reads CASSVSGNTGELFF. The CDR3 DNA reads TGTGCCAGCAGCGTATCGGGCAACACCGGGGAGCTGTTTTTT. The chain joins TRBV27 to TRBJ2-2; D not resolved. Trimming took off 6 bases at V and 2 bases at J, with 10 bases between the two ends. The CDR3 is made up of 14 amino acids. Germline values: CDR1 MNHEY, CDR2 SMNVEV (reference sequence).

The chain has TRBV19 and TRBJ2-1; maybe TRBD2 (6 bases). The CDR3 sequence is 16 residues long. The germline V gene encodes CDR1 LNHDA and CDR2 SQIVND (reference sequence). V dropped 0 bases and J dropped 2 bases, with 11 bases sitting between them. This CDR3 is CASSIESSAPYNEQFF. For the CDR3, the DNA is TGTGCCAGTAGTATAGAATCTAGCGCGCCCTACAATGAGCAGTTCTTC.